A single sample is the source of the 20 T cell receptor beta chains below, sequenced in a study of cytomegalovirus exposure and HLA in healthy donors (dated by TCRdb to about 2017). Receptor libraries were prepared by the immunoSEQ multiplex PCR assay. The multiplex PCR relied on a mix of 60 forward primers for TCR Vbeta segments and 13 reverse primers for TCR Jbeta segments. Not all clones reach the TCRdb copy of this immuneACCESS table, which keeps in-frame sequences only. Checked studies attribute under half of the gap to unresolved V genes and leave the rest unexplained. Recorded for this sample are 81,000 or so clones; roughly 58% of them occurred a single time. The top ten constitute about 5% of the sample. Sequencing input: PBMCs. The receptors stem from a woman in her thirties in good health and CMV-seropositive.

This chain connects TRBV29-1 to TRBJ1-1; TRBD1 aligns across 7 bases. V shed 5 bases and J 4 bases; nucleotides not matched to a gene: 10. CDR3 size: 14 residues. Germline V lookup: CDR1 SQVTM, CDR2 ANQGSEA. Here the CDR3 DNA reads TGCAGCGTTCAGACAGGGAGTGACCTCACTGAAGCTTTCTTT. It is translated as CSVQTGSDLTEAFF.

The chain combines TRBV18 with TRBJ2-7; 7 bases fit TRBD1. V was clipped by 2 bases and J by 6 bases; unmatched bases: 7. The germline CDR1 and CDR2 sequences are KGHSH and LQKENI. This CDR3 contains 14 residues. The CDR3 protein is CASSPDRASGEQYF. The CDR3, as DNA: TGTGCCAGCTCACCAGACAGGGCTTCGGGCGAGCAGTACTTC.

The chain recombines TRBV5-1 with TRBJ2-1; tentative D call: TRBD2 (5 bases). Germline lookup yields CDR1 SGHRS and CDR2 YFSETQ. The length of the CDR3 is 18 residues. The V end was cut by 4 bases, the J end by 4 bases, with 24 bases between. The CDR3, as DNA: TGCGCCAGCAGCCCCCCCCGAGACGGGAACTATCAATACAATGAGCAGTTCTTC. Encoded protein: CASSPPRDGNYQYNEQFF.

J is TRBJ1-4 and V is TRBV6-5, with a tentative D call TRBD1 (5 bases). Trimming took off 7 bases at V and 8 bases at J, with 14 bases between the two ends. CDR3 size: 13 residues. The germline CDR1 and CDR2 sequences are MNHEY and SVGAGI. In nucleotides, the CDR3 is TGTGCCAGCAAAGCGGGGGTAGTCGAAAAACTGTTTTTT. This encodes CASKAGVVEKLFF.

This chain joins TRBV28 and TRBJ2-5; TRBD1 matches 8 bases. The tail of the sequence fits TRBJ2-7 better, so the J call may be wrong. The CDR3 extends over 15 amino acids. Per germline, CDR1 MDHEN and CDR2 SYDVKM. CDR3 loop: CASSASGGFRYEQYF. The CDR3 DNA reads as TGTGCCAGCAGTGCCTCAGGGGGCTTTCGCTACGAGCAGTACTTC.

V gene TRBV6-1 combines with J gene TRBJ2-5, with 12 bases fitting TRBD2. The CDR3 loop spans 17 amino acids. Losses at the gene ends were 4 bases for V and 2 bases for J; bases not matched to a gene: 8. Germline-derived CDR1 and CDR2 are MNHNS and SASEGT. The CDR3 DNA sequence: TGTGCCAGCAGTGGGCGAATTGGACTAGCGGGGCAAGAGACCCAGTACTTC. This translates into CASSGRIGLAGQETQYF.

The chain employs TRBV11-2 and TRBJ1-1, with TRBD1 as a possible D gene (6 bases). This CDR3 is built from 16 residues. The V end lost 5 bases, the J end lost 4 bases, and 20 bases lay between the germline ends. Looked up from germline, CDR1 is SGHAT and CDR2 is FQNNGV. DNA for the CDR3: TGTGCCAGCAGCACGTCCACCCCAGGGGAGGGCACTGAAGCTTTCTTT. Its translation: CASSTSTPGEGTEAFF. Filled out from reference TRBV11-2 and TRBJ1-1, the complete variable domain reads EAGVAQSPRYKIIEKRQSVAFWCNPISGHATLYWYQQILGQGPKLLIQFQNNGVVDDSQLPKDRFSAERLKGVDSTLKIQPAKLEDSAVYLCASSTSTPGEGTEAFFGQGTRLTVV.

The V and J genes are TRBV9 and TRBJ2-1; 9 positions agree with TRBD1. V trimming: 1 base; J trimming: 5 bases; junction bases outside the gene matches: 4. This CDR3 spans 15 amino acids. In germline, CDR1 is SGDLS, CDR2 YYNGEE. In DNA form, the CDR3 reads TGTGCCAGCAGCGTAATGGGACAGGGCAACAATGAGCAGTTCTTC. This translates into CASSVMGQGNNEQFF.

This chain's CDR3 is CASSPSQGRETQYF. The CDR3, as DNA: TGTGCCAGCTCACCATCACAGGGAAGAGAGACCCAGTACTTC. The chain couples TRBV18 to TRBJ2-5; tentative D call: TRBD1 (6 bases). The germline V and J ends were trimmed by 2 bases and 4 bases, with 11 bases remaining between them. The CDR3 consists of 14 residues. Germline V CDR1 and CDR2: KGHSH, LQKENI.

Note on this clone: The limits of the CDR3 on the DNA are not certain, so only TCRdb's listed CDR3 is given. The chain carries TRBV28 and TRBJ1-1. Germline V gives CDR1 MDHEN, CDR2 SYDVKM. The length of the CDR3 is 16 amino acids, counting both ends. CDR3 amino acids: CASRGFGAGGRTEAFF.

V usage is TRBV29-1 and J usage is TRBJ1-1; 8 nucleotides agree with TRBD1. This CDR3 has 14 residues. Trimming took 5 bases from V and 4 from J; bases not matched to a gene: 9. In germline, CDR1 is SQVTM, CDR2 ANQGSEA. In DNA form, the CDR3 reads TGCAGCGTTTTACCGGACAGGGTGGTCACTGAAGCTTTCTTT. Protein sequence: CSVLPDRVVTEAFF.

This clone has just a few counts. The rearrangement links TRBV10-3 to TRBJ1-1, with D possibly matching TRBD1 (6 bases). In germline, CDR1 is ENHRY, CDR2 SYGVKD. V was pared by 6 bases and J by 2 bases, with 13 bases between. The CDR3 covers 14 residues. The CDR3 region is CAISKDRPNTEAFF. The CDR3 DNA reads as TGTGCCATCAGCAAGGACAGACCTAACACTGAAGCTTTCTTT.

The chain couples TRBV6-6 to TRBJ1-3; 7 bases are a match to TRBD1. V lost 8 bases to trimming and J lost 0 bases; unmatched junction nucleotides: 4. This CDR3 has 14 amino acids. The germline V gene has CDR1 MNHNY and CDR2 SVGAGI (reference sequence). The CDR3 DNA sequence: TGTGCCAGCTTTGGGACAGTCTCTGGAAACACCATATATTTT. Translated: CASFGTVSGNTIYF.

This clone was seen just once. J is TRBJ2-7 and V is TRBV5-1, with a possible D match to TRBD2 (5 bases). Trimming shortened V by 3 bases and J by 0 bases, and 16 bases separated the two germline ends. The CDR3 has 16 amino acids. Germline CDR1 is SGHRS and CDR2 is YFSETQ. CDR3 protein: CASSSGRVVASYEQYF. CDR3 bases: TGCGCCAGCAGCTCCGGGCGGGTAGTAGCCTCCTACGAGCAGTACTTC. Based on the CDR3 plus reference TRBV5-1 and TRBJ2-7, the full variable domain is KAGVTQTPRYLIKTRGQQVTLSCSPISGHRSVSWYQQTPGQGLQFLFEYFSETQRNKGNFPGRFSGRQFSNSRSEMNVSTLELGDSALYLCASSSGRVVASYEQYFGPGTRLTVT.

The chain is built from TRBV2 and TRBJ2-7; 8 bases map to TRBD2. Germline CDR1 reads SNHLY; CDR2 reads FYNNEI. J was trimmed by 5 bases and V by 2 bases; bases with no gene match: 8. CDR3 size: 15 residues. This chain's CDR3 is CASSEFAGGPHEQYF. Here the CDR3 DNA reads TGTGCCAGCAGTGAATTTGCGGGGGGCCCCCACGAGCAGTACTTC.

The V and J genes are TRBV6-1 and TRBJ1-1, with D unresolved. Germline-derived CDR1 and CDR2 are MNHNS and SASEGT. This CDR3 has 13 amino acids. Trimming left V 8 bases short and J 0 bases short, with 10 bases between. CDR3 region: CASSGSLNTEAFF. The CDR3 DNA sequence: TGTGCCAGCTCCGGGAGTTTGAACACTGAAGCTTTCTTT.

The CDR3 bases are TGTGCCAGCGAGGGACAGGGTCCTGAAGCTTTCTTT. It specifies CASEGQGPEAFF. This sequence joins TRBV6-1 and TRBJ1-1, with 9 positions matching TRBD1. Germline CDR1 and CDR2: MNHNS and SASEGT. The CDR3 is 12 amino acids. V lost 8 bases to trimming and J lost 6 bases; unmatched junction nucleotides: 4.

This chain joins TRBV6-6 and TRBJ2-2; TRBD2 might be the D (6 bases). The CDR3 loop spans 15 amino acids. Looked up from germline, CDR1 is MNHNY and CDR2 is SVGAGI (reference sequence). V dropped 6 bases and J dropped 4 bases, with 15 bases sitting between them. The CDR3 nucleotides read TGTGCCAGCAGGTTTGGCAGGGAGGTCACCGGGGAGCTGTTTTTT. This sequence encodes CASRFGREVTGELFF.

This clone was observed a few times. The chain recombines TRBV5-1 with TRBJ2-3; 7 positions agree with TRBD1. This CDR3 has 16 amino acids. The J segment lost 2 bases and the V segment lost 7 bases, leaving 13 bases of the junction unmatched. Germline lookup yields CDR1 SGHRS and CDR2 YFSETQ. The CDR3 reads CASSPTGQRYTDTQYF. In DNA, the CDR3 is TGCGCCAGCTCTCCGACGGGACAGCGTTACACAGATACGCAGTATTTT.

The chain carries TRBV6-5 and TRBJ1-6; TRBD1 matches 12 bases. The CDR3 contains 15 residues. With 6 bases clipped from V and 10 bases from J, the junction kept 7 bases outside the gene matches. Per the germline V gene, CDR1 is MNHEY and CDR2 is SVGAGI. As DNA, the CDR3 is TGTGCCAGCAGCCCGGGGACAGGGGGCCGGTCACCCCTCCACTTT. Its translation: CASSPGTGGRSPLHF.